Listed below are T cell receptor beta chains from one sample, sequenced in a study of T cell changes during pregnancy in multiple sclerosis. Sequencing used immunoSEQ multiplex PCR; TCRdb keeps in-frame clones, though not all of them. The data show 60,000 to 85,000 clones, with approximately 89% seen just once and approximately 1.5% held by the top ten. Here the sequenced sample was peripheral blood, taken in the second trimester of pregnancy. All receptors derive from a female donor with multiple sclerosis, enrolled in a pregnancy study. Each CDR3 is given without its conserved first and last residue.

j_gene,v_gene,CDR3aa
TRBJ1-3,TRBV5-6,ASSGLSSGNTIY
TRBJ1-2,TRBV7-9,ASSLLSGTYYGYT
TRBJ2-1,TRBV7-8,ASTPRSDSGGYNEQF
TRBJ2-7,TRBV6-5,ASSYSSPPSYEQY
TRBJ2-5,TRBV7-2,ASSIDGGVWETQY
TRBJ2-7,TRBV7-2,ASSLGTGAGYYEQY
TRBJ2-7,TRBV27,ASSFERGGTYEQY
TRBJ2-5,TRBV6-5,ASSYGASGVPRAQY
TRBJ2-1,TRBV6-1,ASRNRGLHNEQF
TRBJ2-5,TRBV6-6,ASSYSFIVSETQY
TRBJ2-1,TRBV4-3,ASSRGLAGVPNEQF
TRBJ2-3,TRBV5-8,ASSLGSGYSTDTQY
TRBJ2-5,TRBV10-2,ASRQDRSTQY
TRBJ2-2,TRBV4-2,ASSQEASGGLYTGELF
TRBJ2-1,TRBV7-8,ASSLLLGQGGNEQF
TRBJ2-5,TRBV11-3,ASSLGYRGQETQY
TRBJ1-2,TRBV6-5,ATAQGDGYT
TRBJ2-1,TRBV12-2,ASRLAGRGDTQSGNNEQF
TRBJ2-7,TRBV7-8,ASSLVRASSYEQY
TRBJ2-7,TRBV11-2,ASSLEQGNEQY
TRBJ2-1,TRBV5-1,ASSLGTIATVNEQF
TRBJ1-4,TRBV27,ASSPGQGLSEKLF
TRBJ2-3,TRBV6-5,ASSYRDRGDTQY
TRBJ1-1,TRBV7-6,ASSYPLQGEGTEAF
TRBJ2-3,TRBV30,AWTRGLAGFLDTQY
TRBJ1-1,TRBV19,ASSIGGQNTEAF
TRBJ2-7,TRBV11-2,ASSSPLMDEQY
.,TRBV27,ASSFRGSHEQY
TRBJ2-1,TRBV12-5,ASGLGLERESPLDEQF
TRBJ1-2,TRBV2,ASSRWTINYGYT
TRBJ2-3,TRBV5-1,ASSLIAGEDTQY
TRBJ1-1,TRBV6-1,ASSVTQGVSAF
TRBJ2-7,TRBV18,ASSPSGGTGGYEQY
TRBJ2-5,TRBV6-5,ASSYRDRGQETQY
TRBJ2-1,TRBV30,AWSAGQGANEQF
TRBJ2-7,TRBV4-1,ASSQLHRDFEYEQY
TRBJ2-7,TRBV2,ASRPDREQY
TRBJ1-1,TRBV10-3,AISVRQNTEAF
TRBJ2-1,TRBV19,ASTGTRFFNEQF
TRBJ1-2,TRBV5-1,ASSVADRGYGYT
TRBJ2-7,TRBV10-3,AIRGSNGDEQY
TRBJ1-1,TRBV11-1,ASSFQTEAF